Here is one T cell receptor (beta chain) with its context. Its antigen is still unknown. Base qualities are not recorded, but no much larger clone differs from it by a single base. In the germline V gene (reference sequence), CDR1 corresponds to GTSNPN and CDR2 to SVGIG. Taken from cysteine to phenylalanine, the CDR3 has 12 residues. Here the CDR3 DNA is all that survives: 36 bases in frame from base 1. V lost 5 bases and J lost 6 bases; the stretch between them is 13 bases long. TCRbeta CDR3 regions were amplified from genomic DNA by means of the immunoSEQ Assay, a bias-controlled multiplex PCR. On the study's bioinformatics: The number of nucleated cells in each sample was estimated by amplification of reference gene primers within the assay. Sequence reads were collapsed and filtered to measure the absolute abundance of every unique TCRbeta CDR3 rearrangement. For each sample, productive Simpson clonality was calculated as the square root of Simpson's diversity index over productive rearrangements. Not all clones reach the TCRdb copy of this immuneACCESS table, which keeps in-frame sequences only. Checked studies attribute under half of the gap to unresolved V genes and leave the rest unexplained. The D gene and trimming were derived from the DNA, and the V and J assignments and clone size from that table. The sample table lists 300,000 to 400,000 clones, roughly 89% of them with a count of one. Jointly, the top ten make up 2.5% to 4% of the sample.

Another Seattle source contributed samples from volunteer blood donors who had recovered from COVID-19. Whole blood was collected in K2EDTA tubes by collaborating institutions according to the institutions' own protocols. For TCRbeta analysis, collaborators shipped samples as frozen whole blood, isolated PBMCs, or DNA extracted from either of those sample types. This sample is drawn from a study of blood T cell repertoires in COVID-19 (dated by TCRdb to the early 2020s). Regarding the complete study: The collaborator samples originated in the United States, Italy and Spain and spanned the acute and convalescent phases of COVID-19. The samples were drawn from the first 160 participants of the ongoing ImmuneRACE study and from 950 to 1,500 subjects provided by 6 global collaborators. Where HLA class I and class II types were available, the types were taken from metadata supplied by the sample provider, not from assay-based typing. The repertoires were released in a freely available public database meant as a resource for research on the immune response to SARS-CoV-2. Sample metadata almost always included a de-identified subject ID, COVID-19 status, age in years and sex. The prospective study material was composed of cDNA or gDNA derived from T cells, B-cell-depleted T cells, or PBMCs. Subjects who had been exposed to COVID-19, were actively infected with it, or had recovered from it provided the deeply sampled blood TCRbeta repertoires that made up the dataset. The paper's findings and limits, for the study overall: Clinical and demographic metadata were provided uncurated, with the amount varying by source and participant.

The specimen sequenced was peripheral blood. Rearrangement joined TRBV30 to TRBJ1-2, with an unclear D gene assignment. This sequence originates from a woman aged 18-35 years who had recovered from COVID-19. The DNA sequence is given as TGTGCCTGGCAGGTACAGTTAAATGGCTACACCTTC. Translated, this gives CAWQVQLNGYTF.